Presented here are 29 T cell receptor beta chains from one specimen sequenced in a study of blood T cell repertoires in COVID-19 (dated by TCRdb to 2018 to 2021). The library was prepared using the immunoSEQ multiplex PCR assay. The clones in this table, taken by TCRdb from immuneACCESS, are in-frame only. Not every clone is retained; where verified, under half of the shortfall comes from an unresolved V gene, and the cause of the rest is unknown. This sample lists roughly 340,000 clones; 80% to 90% were detected once. The ten largest clonotypes hold 2.5% to 3.5% of the sample. The sample consisted of peripheral blood. The source of these receptors is a woman in her twenties or thirties with COVID-19, enrolled during active disease.

The chain recombines TRBV9 with TRBJ2-5; D might be TRBD1 (6 bases). V was trimmed by 0 bases and J by 5 bases, leaving 17 bases between them. The CDR3 extends over 16 amino acids. Germline CDR1 SGDLS, CDR2 YYNGEE. Here the CDR3 reads CASSVGGYRERETQYF. The CDR3 DNA reads as TGTGCCAGCAGCGTAGGAGGGTACAGGGAGAGGGAGACCCAGTACTTC.

This clone occurred once. V is TRBV5-5 and J is TRBJ2-1; TRBD1 might be the D (6 bases). The CDR3 runs to 15 residues. Germline assignment: CDR1 SGHKS and CDR2 YYEKEE (reference sequence). V gave up 0 bases and J gave up 0 bases, with 7 bases separating them. The CDR3 reads CASSLGGGSYNEQFF. The DNA of the CDR3 is TGTGCCAGCAGCTTGGGAGGGGGCTCCTACAATGAGCAGTTCTTC.

The chain carries TRBV15 and TRBJ2-7; 9 bases align to TRBD1. The trim removed 0 bases at V and 6 bases at J, leaving 12 bases unmatched. The germline CDR1 and CDR2 sequences are LNHNV and YYDKDF (reference sequence). This CDR3 has 17 residues. The CDR3 reads CATSRDITGGAWGEQYF. The CDR3 nucleotides are TGTGCCACCAGCAGAGATATCACAGGGGGCGCCTGGGGCGAGCAGTACTTC. The full variable domain, completed using reference TRBV15 and TRBJ2-7, is DAMVIQNPRYQVTQFGKPVTLSCSQTLNHNVMYWYQQKSSQAPKLLFHYYDKDFNNEADTPDNFQSRRPNTSFCFLDIRSPGLGDTAMYLCATSRDITGGAWGEQYFGPGTRLTVT.

V gene TRBV4-1 combines with J gene TRBJ2-5; 14 nucleotides line up with TRBD2. CDR1 and CDR2 (germline): MGHRA, YSYEKL. This CDR3 comprises 16 residues. With V trimmed by 4 bases and J by 5 bases, 6 bases remained unmatched. CDR3 loop: CASSRLGLAGVETQYF. Written as DNA, the CDR3 is TGCGCCAGCAGCCGACTGGGACTAGCGGGAGTGGAGACCCAGTACTTC.

This chain connects TRBV13 to TRBJ1-2; D unresolved. The length of the CDR3 is 14 residues. Trimming removed 3 bases at V and 6 bases at J, with 14 bases between. CDR1 is PRHDT and CDR2 is FYEKMQ in the germline V gene (reference sequence). CDR3 nucleotide sequence: TGTGCCAGCAGCTTTGAGCCACCTGGAGATGGCTACACCTTC. As protein: CASSFEPPGDGYTF.

This clone appeared a single time. This chain joins TRBV21-1 and TRBJ1-1; the D call in the table, TRBD1, was not verified against the DNA. TRBV21-1 is designated a pseudogene. The CDR3 is made up of 15 amino acids. CDR3 nucleotide sequence: TGTGCCAGCAGCAAAGGGACAGTGTTGAACACTGAAGCTTTCTTT. This encodes CASSKGTVLNTEAFF.

V is TRBV5-4 and J is TRBJ1-2, with TRBD1 matching over 7 bases. V lost 0 bases, J lost 9 bases, and 8 bases stayed unmatched. Germline V gene data show CDR1 as SGHNT and CDR2 as YYREEE (reference sequence). This CDR3 spans 14 amino acids. The CDR3 DNA follows: TGTGCCAGCAGCTTGGGGCAGGGGGAAGGACGCTACACCTTC. This translates into CASSLGQGEGRYTF.

The chain carries TRBV10-3 and TRBJ1-3; D unresolved. Trimming cost V 7 bases and J 1 base, with 11 bases left between them. The germline V gene encodes CDR1 ENHRY and CDR2 SYGVKD. CDR3 length: 14 residues. The CDR3 reads CAIISGDSGNTIYF. The CDR3, as DNA: TGTGCCATCATAAGCGGGGATTCTGGAAACACCATATATTTT.

CDR3 sequence: CATSDIDRRPREQYV. CDR3 nucleotides: TGTGCCACCAGTGATATTGACAGACGACCTCGCGAGCAGTACGTC. This chain joins TRBV24-1 and TRBJ2-7, with D possibly being TRBD1 (5 bases). The CDR3 consists of 15 residues. Between the trimmed V and J ends, which lost 3 bases and 6 bases, there was a span of 17 bases. CDR1 is KGHDR and CDR2 is SFDVKD in the germline V gene.

The V and J genes are TRBV30 and TRBJ1-1, with D maybe TRBD1 (5 bases). V lost 4 bases, J lost 7 bases, and 10 bases lay in between. The V gene's germline CDR1 is GTSNPN and CDR2 SVGIG (reference sequence). CDR3 size: 11 residues. The CDR3 loop is CAWNVGGEAFF. DNA of the CDR3: TGTGCCTGGAACGTCGGGGGTGAAGCTTTCTTT.

The chain has TRBV28 and TRBJ1-3; no clear D gene. Trimming took 2 bases from V and 2 from J, leaving 10 bases between them. The CDR3 runs 15 residues. CDR1 is MDHEN, CDR2 SYDVKM, per germline. CDR3 sequence: CASSLPGSPGNTIYF. CDR3 bases: TGTGCCAGCAGTTTACCGGGGTCCCCTGGAAACACCATATATTTT.

V usage is TRBV18 and J usage is TRBJ1-4, with 7 bases that match TRBD1. This CDR3 is built from 14 residues. Germline-derived CDR1 and CDR2 are KGHSH and LQKENI. The V gene end was trimmed by 5 bases and the J gene end by 4 bases; junction bases not matched to a gene: 4. The CDR3 protein is CASSSTGVNEKLFF. The DNA of the CDR3 is TGTGCCAGCTCATCAACAGGGGTTAATGAAAAACTGTTTTTT.

This clone was picked up a small number of times. This rearrangement joins TRBV7-2 to TRBJ1-5, with D possibly matching TRBD1 (5 bases). This CDR3 has 13 amino acids. Germline V lookup: CDR1 SGHTA, CDR2 FQGNSA. Trimming took off 8 bases at V and 3 bases at J, with 11 bases between the two ends. The CDR3 reads CASATVYNQPQHF. The CDR3 DNA is TGTGCCAGCGCGACAGTCTACAATCAGCCCCAGCATTTT.

The rearrangement links TRBV6-6 to TRBJ2-7; maybe TRBD1 (8 bases). This CDR3 contains 15 residues. Trimming stripped 6 bases from V and 5 bases from J, with 20 bases between. Germline V gives CDR1 MNHNY, CDR2 SVGAGI (reference sequence). The CDR3 is CASRIRGQGGHEQYF. Here the CDR3 DNA reads TGTGCCAGCAGGATACGAGGACAGGGAGGGCACGAGCAGTACTTC.

This chain's CDR3 is CASSLGGRAGSSYNEQFF. DNA of the CDR3: TGTGCCAGCAGCTTGGGCGGGAGGGCCGGTAGCTCCTACAATGAGCAGTTCTTC. The chain has TRBV5-4 and TRBJ2-1; TRBD2 matches 9 bases. Looked up from germline, CDR1 is SGHNT and CDR2 is YYREEE (reference sequence). V was pared by 0 bases and J by 0 bases, with 7 bases of the junction left unmatched. This CDR3 region has 18 residues.

This chain uses TRBV4-3 with TRBJ2-2, with 12 bases matching TRBD2. J was trimmed by 5 bases and V by 4 bases; bases with no gene match: 2. The germline CDR1 and CDR2 sequences are LGHNA and YSLEER. The CDR3 covers 15 residues. The CDR3 DNA reads TGCGCCAGCAGCCTTGGACTAGCGGGAACCGGGGAGCTGTTTTTT. It specifies CASSLGLAGTGELFF.

The chain couples TRBV5-4 to TRBJ2-7, with D possibly being TRBD2 (6 bases). CDR3 length: 15 amino acids. V lost 4 bases, J lost 1 base, and 15 bases lay in between. In germline, CDR1 is SGHNT, CDR2 YYREEE (reference sequence). CDR3 amino acids: CASSRSMGGSYEQYF. For the CDR3, the DNA is TGTGCCAGCAGCCGTTCGATGGGGGGTTCCTACGAGCAGTACTTC.

The chain is built from TRBV6-2 or TRBV6-3 and TRBJ2-1; 11 bases line up with TRBD2. After removal of 0 bases from V and 10 bases from J, the junction contained 14 bases not matched to a gene. The length of the CDR3 is 18 residues. Germline loops: CDR1 MNHEY, CDR2 SVGEGT. Here the CDR3 DNA reads TGTGCCAGCAGTTACTCCGGTTGGCTAGCGGGGGGCCACCCAGAGCAGTTCTTC. It codes for CASSYSGWLAGGHPEQFF.

This clone was seen a handful of times. The chain is built from TRBV29-1 and TRBJ1-1; 9 bases are a match to TRBD1. The germline CDR1 and CDR2 sequences are SQVTM and ANQGSEA. V shed 5 bases, J shed 10 bases, and the junction held 14 bases outside the gene matches. The CDR3 is 14 residues long. The CDR3 nucleotides are TGCAGCGTTAAGCGGGGGACAGGGAAGATTTCAGCTTTCTTT. Its translation is CSVKRGTGKISAFF.

The chain links TRBV19 to TRBJ2-2; TRBD1 aligns across 7 bases. Germline CDR1 LNHDA, CDR2 SQIVND (reference sequence). The CDR3 sequence is 14 residues long. The ends lost 6 bases at V and 3 bases at J; junction bases unmatched: 4. As DNA, the CDR3 is TGTGCCAGTAGAGAAGGGGGCTACACCGGGGAGCTGTTTTTT. Its protein is CASREGGYTGELFF.

The V call is TRBV28, the J call TRBJ1-6; 9 nucleotides agree with TRBD1. CDR3 length: 14 residues. The J segment lost 8 bases and the V segment lost 5 bases, leaving 4 bases of the junction unmatched. Germline assignment: CDR1 MDHEN and CDR2 SYDVKM. DNA for the CDR3: TGTGCCAGCAGTCCTCGGGACAGGGATTCACCCCTCCACTTT. Translating it yields CASSPRDRDSPLHF.

V usage is TRBV10-2 and J usage is TRBJ2-7; 10 bases are shared with TRBD1. The J segment lost 1 base and the V segment lost 4 bases, leaving 1 base of the junction unmatched. The germline V gene has CDR1 WSHSY and CDR2 SAAADI. The CDR3 spans 14 residues. The CDR3 here is CASSVGQGSYEQYF. The CDR3 nucleotides are TGCGCCAGCAGTGTGGGACAGGGGTCCTACGAGCAGTACTTC.

The chain has TRBV7-8 and TRBJ2-1, with 8 bases identical to TRBD2. Trimming took 5 bases from V and 6 from J; bases not matched to a gene: 6. The CDR3 is 14 amino acids. Germline assignment: CDR1 SGHVS and CDR2 FQNEAQ. The DNA for the CDR3 is TGTGCCAGCAGCGTCACTCGGGGGGGCAATGAGCAGTTCTTC. This codes for CASSVTRGGNEQFF.

A few counts support this clone. This chain joins TRBV5-1 and TRBJ1-1, with 10 bases lining up with TRBD1. This CDR3 is built from 16 residues. After removal of 4 bases from V and 5 bases from J, the junction contained 11 bases not matched to a gene. Germline V gives CDR1 SGHRS, CDR2 YFSETQ. The CDR3 DNA reads TGCGCCAGCAGCGGAACCGGGACAGGGGATCCAACTGAAGCTTTCTTT. Its translation: CASSGTGTGDPTEAFF.

The rearrangement joins TRBV7-8 to TRBJ2-2; D is perhaps TRBD1 (5 bases). Germline V gene sequence: CDR1 SGHVS, CDR2 FQNEAQ. The CDR3 covers 17 residues. The V and J ends lost 5 bases and 0 bases respectively, with 16 bases between them. CDR3 sequence reads: CASSKRGRRTNTGELFF. CDR3 DNA: TGTGCCAGCAGCAAAAGGGGTAGGCGGACGAACACCGGGGAGCTGTTTTTT.

The chain links TRBV27 to TRBJ1-1; no clear D gene. This CDR3 comprises 15 residues. Deletions cut 5 bases from V and 3 bases from J, with 16 bases between. From germline, CDR1 is MNHEY and CDR2 SMNVEV (reference sequence). The CDR3 DNA reads as TGTGCCAGCAGTCCCACGGGAGGGTGGGACACTGAAGCTTTCTTT. Amino acids: CASSPTGGWDTEAFF.

The rearrangement links TRBV9 to TRBJ1-1, with TRBD1 matching over 7 bases. CDR1 is SGDLS and CDR2 is YYNGEE in the germline V gene. Germline trimming cut 4 bases from V and 11 bases from J; bases unmatched to any gene: 20. CDR3 length equals 16 residues. The CDR3 reads CASSPVGQAQKGGAFF. The CDR3 DNA reads as TGTGCCAGCAGCCCGGTCGGACAGGCTCAAAAAGGAGGGGCTTTCTTT.

The J gene is TRBJ2-5, the V gene TRBV10-3; 9 positions match TRBD1. The J segment lost 1 base and the V segment lost 10 bases, leaving 7 bases of the junction unmatched. Germline-derived CDR1 and CDR2 are ENHRY and SYGVKD. The length of the CDR3 is 14 residues. CDR3 in DNA: TGTGCCACCTCGGGGACAGGGACCCAAGAGACCCAGTACTTC. It is translated as CATSGTGTQETQYF.

V usage is TRBV6-6 and J usage is TRBJ2-1; the match to TRBD2 covers 7 bases. Germline assignment: CDR1 MNHNY and CDR2 SVGAGI (reference sequence). Germline trimming cut 2 bases from V and 6 bases from J; bases unmatched to any gene: 7. The CDR3 runs to 15 residues. The CDR3 protein is CASSYGGGMLNEQFF. In nucleotides, the CDR3 is TGTGCCAGCAGTTACGGCGGGGGTATGCTCAATGAGCAGTTCTTC.